This passage covers 6 T cell receptor beta chains from one sample sequenced in a study of cytomegalovirus exposure and HLA in healthy donors (dated 2017 in TCRdb). Library preparation was by the immunoSEQ multiplex PCR assay. A mixture of 60 forward primers for TCR Vbeta segments and 13 reverse primers for TCR Jbeta segments was used in the multiplex PCR. The table comes from immuneACCESS by way of TCRdb, which keeps in-frame sequences with V and J called. Part of the clones is missing from these tables; in studies checked, under half for an unresolved V gene and the rest for unknown reasons. This sample is represented by 120,000 to 150,000 clones; 76% of them were singletons. The top ten clones comprise about 2% of the sample. The sequenced sample consisted of PBMCs. Source of these receptors: a woman in her thirties or forties in good health and CMV-seronegative.

This clone was seen only once. One junction end does not reproduce the germline sequence, and a read error may be involved. This sequence joins TRBV11-1 and TRBJ1-1, with D perhaps TRBD1 (6 bases). The V gene's germline CDR1 is SGHAT and CDR2 FQDESV (reference sequence). The CDR3 spans 16 residues. Here the CDR3 reads CASSPDRFYMNTEAFF. As DNA, the CDR3 is TGTGCCAGCAGCCCGGACAGATTTTATATGAACACTGAGGCTTTCTTT.

The rearrangement links TRBV5-4 to TRBJ1-2; 9 positions agree with TRBD1. With 0 bases clipped from V and 7 bases from J, the junction kept 10 bases outside the gene matches. The length of the CDR3 is 16 residues. CDR1 and CDR2 (germline): SGHNT, YYREEE (reference sequence). CDR3 bases: TGTGCCAGCAGCTTGGGGGAACAGGGGGCGATTTCTGGCTACACCTTC. Translating gives CASSLGEQGAISGYTF.

V is TRBV9 and J is TRBJ2-2; TRBD2 might be the D (5 bases). This CDR3 spans 14 amino acids. The germline V and J ends were trimmed by 0 bases and 7 bases, with 10 bases remaining between them. The germline V gene has CDR1 SGDLS and CDR2 YYNGEE. CDR3 bases: TGTGCCAGCAGCGTAGTGCTAGCCGACGGGGAGCTGTTTTTT. Translation: CASSVVLADGELFF.

The chain recombines TRBV27 with TRBJ2-7, with no clear D. The germline CDR1 and CDR2 sequences are MNHEY and SMNVEV (reference sequence). CDR3 length: 14 residues. Trimming left V 2 bases short and J 1 base short, with 9 bases between. In nucleotides, the CDR3 is TGTGCCAGCAGTTTAAGTACCGAGTCCTACGAGCAGTACTTC. It is translated as CASSLSTESYEQYF.

The chain links TRBV4-1 to TRBJ2-1; 10 positions match TRBD2. With V trimmed by 1 base and J by 4 bases, 4 bases remained unmatched. CDR3 length: 16 amino acids. Germline CDR1 is MGHRA and CDR2 is YSYEKL. This CDR3 is CASSQVASGGYNEQFF. As DNA, the CDR3 is TGCGCCAGCAGCCAAGTGGCTAGCGGGGGTTACAATGAGCAGTTCTTC.

The chain couples TRBV18 to TRBJ1-5; 9 nucleotides line up with TRBD1. The CDR3 is 14 amino acids. Germline V gives CDR1 KGHSH, CDR2 LQKENI. The V segment lost 3 bases and the J segment 6 bases; nucleotides outside the gene matches: 3. CDR3 in amino acids: CASSPGTGTQPQHF. As DNA, the CDR3 is TGTGCCAGCTCACCCGGGACAGGGACTCAGCCCCAGCATTTT.